Below, one T cell receptor (beta chain) is given with its context. Some clones are missing from TCRdb's copy, which holds only in-frame ones; the method was immunoSEQ multiplex PCR. The sample lists 310,000 or so clones, roughly 87% occurring once. CDR3 length: 15 residues. V was clipped by 2 bases and J by 14 bases, with 19 bases between them. CDR1 is MNHEY, CDR2 SVGAGI, per germline. These data belong to a study of blood T cell repertoires in COVID-19. Sequenced input: PBMCs or T cells enriched from blood (not recorded which). This receptor was identified in a woman younger than 35 who had recovered from COVID-19. V gene TRBV6-5 combines with J gene TRBJ1-6; D is perhaps TRBD1 (6 bases). CDR3 in amino acids: CASSYQVLQGRSLHF. CDR3 nucleotides: TGTGCCAGCAGTTACCAAGTCCTCCAGGGGAGATCCCTCCACTTT.